The rows below give T cell receptor beta chains drawn from one sample of a study of T cell repertoires in cytomegalovirus infection. Their antigens remain unidentified. TCRdb recomputed calls from the reads with MiXCR, one row per CDR3 protein. The sample contains fewer than 150,000 distinct CDR3 sequences, under 35% of which appear only once. This specimen was CD8+ T cells from cultured PBMCs, taken from culture after CMV antigen stimulation. These receptors were obtained from a human donor in good health (CMV status not recorded). Some clones in this sample may be carry-over from other donors' samples. The CDR3 runs from the conserved cysteine through the conserved F or W. Fields, in order: J gene, clone size, D gene, V gene, CDR3 DNA, CDR3 protein. A D gene is named only where the DNA matches it firmly. Some rows have no size entry. The others give once, few or many, or a class for an expanded clone.

>TRBJ2-1|-|TRBD2|TRBV6-2/TRBV6-3
TGTGCCAGCAGTTACAACGGGGGGGCTCCCGGGAATGAGCAGTTCTTC
CASSYNGGAPGNEQFF
>TRBJ2-2|-|TRBD2|TRBV7-2
TGTGCCAGCAGCCACCCAGCGAGCGGGGGAAACACCGGGGAGCTGTTTTTT
CASSHPASGGNTGELFF
>TRBJ2-3|-|TRBD2|TRBV27
TGTGCCAGCAGTTTATCGGGGGGGGGTCCAGATACGCAGTATTTT
CASSLSGGGPDTQYF
>TRBJ2-5|-|TRBD2|TRBV7-9
TGTGCCAGCAGCTACACTAGCGGGGGAGAGACCCAGTACTTC
CASSYTSGGETQYF
>TRBJ2-1|many|TRBD2|TRBV7-9
TGTGCCAGCAGCCCTTTACTAGCGGGGGACTTCTACAATGAGCAGTTCTTC
CASSPLLAGDFYNEQFF
>TRBJ2-5|few|-|TRBV6-1
TGTGCCAGCAGTCCACAGGGGGGGACGGACCAAGAGACCCAGTACTTC
CASSPQGGTDQETQYF
>TRBJ2-7|few|-|TRBV7-2
TGTGCCAGCAGCTTAGTCACAGTTGACGAGCAGTACTTC
CASSLVTVDEQYF
>TRBJ2-7|many|-|TRBV7-8
TGTGCCAGCAGCTTACTCGGGCGGTCTCCGGAGGGGTTCTACGAGCAGTACTTC
CASSLLGRSPEGFYEQYF
>TRBJ1-5|-|TRBD1|TRBV6-6
TGTGCCAGCAGTCCCGGGACAGGGTTTCAGCCCCAGCATTTT
CASSPGTGFQPQHF
>TRBJ2-7|few|-|TRBV27
TGTGCCAGCAGAAAGCCGGGGGCCTACTCCTACGAGCAGTACTTC
CASRKPGAYSYEQYF
>TRBJ2-7|few|-|TRBV7-9
TGTGCCAGCAGCCCAGAGGGCGTGGTGTACTACGAGCAGTACTTC
CASSPEGVVYYEQYF
>TRBJ2-2|few|TRBD1|TRBV7-9
TGTGCCAGCAACCCAGGGGGTGCGAACACCGGGGAGCTGTTTTTT
CASNPGGANTGELFF
>TRBJ1-3|-|-|TRBV7-8
TGTGCCAGCAGCTCCCCGGCCTCTGGAAACACCATATATTTT
CASSSPASGNTIYF
>TRBJ2-1|-|TRBD1|TRBV4-3
TGCGCCAGCAGCCCAGAATACCCCCGGGACAGGAAGTACAATGAGCAGTTCTTC
CASSPEYPRDRKYNEQFF
>TRBJ2-5|few|-|TRBV6-1
TGTGCCAGCAGTGAAGAGTGGTCAGGCTCCCAAGAGACCCAGTACTTC
CASSEEWSGSQETQYF
>TRBJ2-1|-|-|TRBV6-5
TGTGCCAGCAGTCTTAGCGGCTACAATGAGCAGTTCTTC
CASSLSGYNEQFF
>TRBJ2-1|-|TRBD1|TRBV5-6
TGTGCCAGCAGCACAAAACAGGGGGCTGGATCCTACAATGAGCAGTTCTTC
CASSTKQGAGSYNEQFF